This T cell receptor (beta chain) came from a study of cytomegalovirus exposure and HLA in healthy donors. Study-level points and caveats: A further, later analysis showed that HLA-associated TCR beta chains (compared with equally common others) were more clonally expanded. A missense variant in DCLRE1C was later tied to TCR beta V- and J-gene trimming. Sequencing probably produced one cluster of sequence variants that were highly shared. Being productive about 87% or about 30% of the time was typical of most TCR beta V segments in an earlier analysis.

Trimming took 6 bases from V and 4 from J; bases not matched to a gene: 8. Germline CDR1 and CDR2: MNHEY and SVGAGI. The CDR3 extends over 15 amino acids. Of note for this clone: No antigen is known for it.

It was with 60 Vbeta and 13 Jbeta primers that the PCR ran. Here immunoSEQ multiplex PCR was the method, and the copy in TCRdb shows in-frame clones only, minus some. The sample has roughly 98,000 clones, roughly 74% seen once; the top ten hold roughly 3%. Sequences were obtained from PBMCs. The origin of this receptor is a female donor in good health and CMV-seropositive. This chain joins TRBV6-5 and TRBJ1-2, with 10 bases that match TRBD1. The CDR3 DNA reads as TGTGCCAGCAGACTCGCCGGGACAGGGGTCTATGGCTACACCTTC. This encodes CASRLAGTGVYGYTF.